This T cell receptor (beta chain) appears in the sequencing data of a study of blood T cells in healthy people across ages. Study background: For every two T cells, template switching captured about one barcoded beta molecule.

A second PCR of 7 to 11 cycles used a sample-barcoded 5' primer and a J-beta primer mix. A single record per CDR3 protein comes from TCRdb applying MiXCR to the 5' RACE reads. Among about a million distinct CDR3 sequences listed, roughly 50% were seen once. V lost 5 bases and J lost 2, with 13 bases in between. The CDR3 has 15 residues. Germline assignment: CDR1 LGHNA and CDR2 YSLEER. Investigators took about 9.1 milliliters of peripheral blood from every donor. The authors isolated at least 6.5 million PBMCs per sample. The authors extracted at least 5 micrograms of total RNA per sample. The source of this sequence is a man aged 25 to 40 in good health. This sequence joins TRBV4-3 and TRBJ2-1, with D perhaps matching TRBD1 (6 bases). Source material: blood. The CDR3 nucleotides read TGCGCCAGCAGCTTGGACAGAAGTACCTACAATGAGCAGTTCTTC. It is translated as CASSLDRSTYNEQFF.